This T cell receptor beta chain was sequenced during a study of cytomegalovirus exposure and HLA in healthy donors. Regarding the study as a whole: Later analysis reportedly placed an Asian-associated ancestry cluster below the approximately 700-donor mean in N-insertions. It was taken for granted in presence/absence analyses that sequencing depth across donors was roughly uniform. The study flagged some 170 TCR beta chains as cytomegalovirus-associated. Previous analysis showed most TCR beta V segments were productive about 87% or about 30% of the time.

Turning to this clone: What it recognizes is unknown.

The CDR3 totals 17 residues. Germline-derived CDR1 and CDR2 are SGHTA and FQGNSA. V lost 1 base and J lost 2, with 15 bases in between. Primers: 60 Vbeta forward and 13 Jbeta reverse. Assay: immunoSEQ multiplex PCR; the TCRdb copy retains only in-frame clones and omits some. This sample has about 130,000 clones, with roughly 80% found just once. The chain carries TRBV7-2 and TRBJ2-4, with TRBD2 as a possible D gene (5 bases). The specimen sequenced was PBMCs. The TCR was taken from a boy aged 5-17 years in good health and CMV-seronegative. The CDR3 DNA reads TGTGCCAGCAGCTTAGATGCGGGTCTCCCTACCAAAAACATTCAGTACTTC. It translates to CASSLDAGLPTKNIQYF.